The entry that follows covers one T cell receptor (beta chain) sequence. What it binds is unknown. Amplification of TCR beta CDR3 regions used RNA as the template. A set of HTBI primers served as the primers for a first-round RT-PCR of the TCR CDR3. TCRdb called the multiplex PCR reads again in MiXCR, with one record for every CDR3 protein. The table lists roughly 240,000 distinct CDR3 sequences, approximately 24% of them singletons. V was trimmed by 5 bases and J by 5 bases, leaving 9 bases between them. The CDR3 length is 12 residues. The germline V gene has CDR1 MDHEN and CDR2 SYDVKM. Used for diagnoses were clinical symptoms, serum thyroxine and TRAb, thyroid ultrasound and orbital computed tomography. The authors obtained PBMCs from over 8 ml of fresh peripheral blood. The source of the sample is a study of T cells in Graves' hyperthyroidism and ophthalmopathy. The study's findings and limits: Most clonotypes that expanded in the thyroid above 0.001 also showed up in blood.

The source is a woman aged 40-49 years with Graves' ophthalmopathy. This chain joins TRBV28 and TRBJ1-1; D not certain. Sequencing was performed on blood. CDR3 in amino acids: CASSRARTEAFF. The CDR3 nucleotides are TGTGCCAGCAGTCGAGCTAGGACTGAAGCTTTCTTT. Combining the CDR3 with reference TRBV28 and TRBJ1-1 gives the whole variable domain DVKVTQSSRYLVKRTGEKVFLECVQDMDHENMFWYRQDPGLGLRLIYFSYDVKMKEKGDIPEGYSVSREKKERFSLILESASTNQTSMYLCASSRARTEAFFGQGTRLTVV.